This T cell receptor (beta chain) was sequenced during a study of CD8+ T cells in alopecia areata. Study-wide findings and caveats: Especially in alopecia totalis/universalis, lesional scalp showed greater clonality than normal scalp did.

V lost 6 bases and J 6 bases, leaving 7 bases between the germline ends. The CDR3 loop spans 11 amino acids. Germline CDR1 is SNHLY and CDR2 is FYNNEI. To note about this clone: Its target is not known.

Lesional scalp punch biopsies and peripheral blood were collected from alopecia areata patients. In each case, RNA was isolated and then reverse transcribed into cDNA as the sequencing template. Using immunoSEQ multiplex PCR, the repertoire was profiled, and TCRdb retains in-frame clones only, with some absent. The sample yields 180,000 or so clones, 65% to 75% seen once. The specimen comprised CD8+ T cells sorted from blood, sampled at week 0. The chain links TRBV2 to TRBJ2-3; D remains unclear. The sequence derives from a human donor with alopecia areata. The CDR3, as DNA: TGTGCCAGCAGGCCGTCGGATACGCAGTATTTT. It translates to CASRPSDTQYF.